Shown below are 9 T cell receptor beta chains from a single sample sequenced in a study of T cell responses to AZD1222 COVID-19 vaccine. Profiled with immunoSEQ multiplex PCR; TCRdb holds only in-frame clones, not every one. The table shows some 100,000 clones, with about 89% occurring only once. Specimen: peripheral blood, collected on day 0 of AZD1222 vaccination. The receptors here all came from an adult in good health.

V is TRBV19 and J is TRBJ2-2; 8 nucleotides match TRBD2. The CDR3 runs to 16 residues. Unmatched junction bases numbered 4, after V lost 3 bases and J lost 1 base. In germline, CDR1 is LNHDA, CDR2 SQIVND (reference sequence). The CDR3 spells CASSMAGGWNTGELFF. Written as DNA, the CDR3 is TGTGCCAGTAGTATGGCGGGGGGCTGGAACACCGGGGAGCTGTTTTTT.

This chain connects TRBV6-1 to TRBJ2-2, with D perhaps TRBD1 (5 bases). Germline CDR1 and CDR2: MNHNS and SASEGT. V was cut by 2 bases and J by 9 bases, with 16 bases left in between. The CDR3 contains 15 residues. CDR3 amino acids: CASSEMQGRLRELFF. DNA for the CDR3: TGTGCCAGCAGTGAAATGCAGGGAAGATTGCGGGAGCTGTTTTTT.

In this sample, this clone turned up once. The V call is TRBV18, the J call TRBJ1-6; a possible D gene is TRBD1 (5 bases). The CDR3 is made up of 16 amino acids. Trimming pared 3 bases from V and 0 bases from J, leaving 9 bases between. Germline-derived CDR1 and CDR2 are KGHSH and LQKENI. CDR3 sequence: CASSPGPSSYNSPLHF. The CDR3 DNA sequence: TGTGCCAGCTCACCGGGACCAAGCTCCTATAATTCACCCCTCCACTTT.

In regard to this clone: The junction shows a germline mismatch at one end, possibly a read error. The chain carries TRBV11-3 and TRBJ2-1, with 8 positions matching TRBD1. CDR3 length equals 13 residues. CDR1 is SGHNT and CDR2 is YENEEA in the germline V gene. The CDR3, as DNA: TGTGCAAGCAGACAGGGGCAGTACAATGAGCAGTTCTTC. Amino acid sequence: CASRQGQYNEQFF.

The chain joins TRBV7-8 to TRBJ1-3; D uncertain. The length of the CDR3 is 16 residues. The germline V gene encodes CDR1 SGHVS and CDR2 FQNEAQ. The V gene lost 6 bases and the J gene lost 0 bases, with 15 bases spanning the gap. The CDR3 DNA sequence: TGTGCCAGCAGTAGACTGGAGTTTTCCTCTGGAAACACCATATATTTT. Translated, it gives CASSRLEFSSGNTIYF. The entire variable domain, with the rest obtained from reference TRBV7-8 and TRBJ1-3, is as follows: GAGVSQSPRYKVAKRGQDVALRCDPISGHVSLFWYQQALGQGPEFLTYFQNEAQLDKSGLPSDRFFAERPEGSVSTLKIQRTQQEDSAVYLCASSRLEFSSGNTIYFGEGSWLTVV.

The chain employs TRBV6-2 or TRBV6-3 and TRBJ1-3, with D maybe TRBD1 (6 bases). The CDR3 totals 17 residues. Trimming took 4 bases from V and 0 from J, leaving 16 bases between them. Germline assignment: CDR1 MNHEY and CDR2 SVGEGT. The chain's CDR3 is CASSSPHRQVSGNTIYF. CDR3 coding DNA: TGTGCCAGCAGTTCCCCACATCGACAGGTCTCTGGAAACACCATATATTTT.

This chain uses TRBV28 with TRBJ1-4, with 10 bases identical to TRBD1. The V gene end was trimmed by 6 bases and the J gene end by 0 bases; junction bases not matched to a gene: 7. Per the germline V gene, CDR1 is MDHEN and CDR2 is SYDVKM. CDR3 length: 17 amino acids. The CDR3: CASRRQGARATNEKLFF. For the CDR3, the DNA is TGTGCCAGCAGAAGACAGGGGGCGAGGGCAACTAATGAAAAACTGTTTTTT.

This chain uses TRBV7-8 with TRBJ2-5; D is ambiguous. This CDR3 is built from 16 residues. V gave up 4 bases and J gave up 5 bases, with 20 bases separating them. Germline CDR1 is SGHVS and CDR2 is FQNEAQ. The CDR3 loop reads CASSSLAVTRWETQYF. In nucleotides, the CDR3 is TGTGCCAGCAGCTCCTTGGCGGTCACCAGATGGGAGACCCAGTACTTC.

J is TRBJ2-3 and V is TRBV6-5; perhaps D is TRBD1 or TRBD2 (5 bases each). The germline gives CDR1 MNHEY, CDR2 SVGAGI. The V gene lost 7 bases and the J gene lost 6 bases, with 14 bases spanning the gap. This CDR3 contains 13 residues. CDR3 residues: CASTTGGSDTQYF. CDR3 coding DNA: TGTGCCAGCACAACTGGGGGTTCGGATACGCAGTATTTT.